This TCR beta chain is drawn from a study of cytomegalovirus exposure and HLA in healthy donors. As concerns this clone: Its antigen is unknown.

General study findings and limits: In a later analysis, HLA-C alleles had the fewest associated TCRs, DRB1 alleles the most. TCR beta sequences reportedly predicted the HLA-A and HLA-B alleles of most subjects accurately. Available immune exposure information covered CMV serostatus only.

Vbeta (60) and Jbeta (13) primers were used in the PCR. Assay used: immunoSEQ multiplex PCR; TCRdb lists only in-frame clones, some missing. The table records 65,000 to 95,000 clones, about three quarters of them present only once. Sequencing input: PBMCs. The receptor was derived from a male donor in good health and CMV-seropositive.

The CDR3 is CASRQENQPQHF. In DNA, the CDR3 is TGTGCCAGCAGACAGGAGAATCAGCCCCAGCATTTT. V gene TRBV2 combines with J gene TRBJ1-5, with D possibly matching TRBD1 (5 bases). V was pared by 6 bases and J by 4 bases, with 7 bases between. Germline lookup yields CDR1 SNHLY and CDR2 FYNNEI. The CDR3 has 12 residues.